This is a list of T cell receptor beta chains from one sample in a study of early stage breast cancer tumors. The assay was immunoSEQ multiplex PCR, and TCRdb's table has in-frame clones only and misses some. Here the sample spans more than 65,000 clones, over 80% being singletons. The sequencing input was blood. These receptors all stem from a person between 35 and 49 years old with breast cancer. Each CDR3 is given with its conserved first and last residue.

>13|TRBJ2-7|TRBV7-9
CASSLRDADEQYF
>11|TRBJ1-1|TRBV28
CASSFFGEAFF
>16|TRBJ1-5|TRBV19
CASTYRAGDYNQPQHF
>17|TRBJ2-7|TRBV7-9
CASSPGSWTSGSYEQYF
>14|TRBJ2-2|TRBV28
CASSYIGKGGELFF
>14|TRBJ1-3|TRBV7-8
CASSLAPSGNTIYF
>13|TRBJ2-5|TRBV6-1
CASTQDRGETQYF
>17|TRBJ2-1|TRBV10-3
CAISESLPYSSYNEQFF
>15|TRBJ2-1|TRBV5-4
CASSLGPGDYNEQFF
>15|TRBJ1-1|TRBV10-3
CAISESTGGGTEAFF
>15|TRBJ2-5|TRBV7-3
CASSLWVDREETQYF
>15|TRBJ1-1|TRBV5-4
CASSWDRIMNTEAFF
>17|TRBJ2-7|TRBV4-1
CASSPALPGQGFHEQYF
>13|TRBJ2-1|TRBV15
CATSRTSTGSEFF
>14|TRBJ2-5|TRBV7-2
CASSPREFKETQYF
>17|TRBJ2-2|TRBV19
CASSYRRTGGASGELFF
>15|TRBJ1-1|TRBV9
CASSAGQGMSTEAFF
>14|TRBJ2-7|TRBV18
CASSPERTSREQYF
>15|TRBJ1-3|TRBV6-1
CAHTTGTGDGNTIYF
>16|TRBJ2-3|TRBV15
CATSRDSGVSTDTQYF
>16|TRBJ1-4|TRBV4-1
CASSQEFGFTNEKLFF
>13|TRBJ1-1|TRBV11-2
CASSLSVSTEAFF
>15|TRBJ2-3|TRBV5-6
CASRLKREGPDTQYF